The clone carrying this T cell receptor (beta chain) has a handful of counts. Sequencing targeted expressed TCRB transcripts, as all isolated RNA had been reverse transcribed. Generated by immunoSEQ multiplex PCR, the TCRdb table keeps only in-frame clones and is missing some. The table has approximately 160,000 clones, 7.5% to 10% seen once. This entry is derived from a study of beta chain features in type 1 diabetes. This CDR3 region has 14 residues. V was shortened by 5 bases and J by 5 bases, with 10 bases between the two germline ends. Looked up from germline, CDR1 is SEHNR and CDR2 is FQNEAQ (reference sequence).

The rearrangement joins TRBV7-9 to TRBJ1-6, with D tentatively TRBD1 (6 bases). The sequencing sample was made of central memory CD4+ T cells from blood. The TCR was taken from a young woman in good health. CDR3 nucleotides: TGTGCCAGCAGCGACGGACAGAATAATTCACCCCTCCACTTT. It translates to CASSDGQNNSPLHF.